This T cell receptor beta chain appears in the sequencing data of a study of shared clonotypes between healthy human individuals. Points from the study as a whole: Unshared clonotypes carried lower generation probabilities than those common to all four donors. The rarefaction results pointed to incomplete sorted-subset sequencing despite large depth.

This CDR3 is 11 amino acids long. Trimming left V 8 bases short and J 5 bases short, with 9 bases between. Germline V CDR1 and CDR2: MGHRA, YSYEKL. Naive CD8 populations comprised CD45RO-negative cells positively selected for CCR7, excluding terminally differentiated effector memory CD45RA+ cells. Every donor was a Caucasian adult from Nashville, Tennessee. Deep-level settings were used for running the assay. The protocol was immunoSEQ multiplex PCR, while the TCRdb copy is restricted to in-frame clones and leaves out a portion. The data show around 610,000 clones, approximately 96% seen once. To note about this clone: What it binds is unknown.

The rearrangement joins TRBV4-1 to TRBJ2-5, with D perhaps TRBD1 (5 bases). This clonotype was obtained from a woman aged 25 to 45 in good health. Sequencing input: naive CD8+ T cells sorted from blood. The CDR3 nucleotides are TGCGCCAGCGGGGCGCGGGAGACCCAGTACTTC. It codes for CASGARETQYF.